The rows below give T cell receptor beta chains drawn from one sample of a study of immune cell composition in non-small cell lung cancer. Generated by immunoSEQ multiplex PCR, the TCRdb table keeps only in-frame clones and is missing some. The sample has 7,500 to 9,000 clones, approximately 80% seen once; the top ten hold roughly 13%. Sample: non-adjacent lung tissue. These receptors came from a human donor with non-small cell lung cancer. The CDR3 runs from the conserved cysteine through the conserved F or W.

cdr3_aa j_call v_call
CASSQVGEETQYF TRBJ2-5 TRBV4-1
CASSLPAGTGSNYGYTF TRBJ1-2 TRBV7-2
CASIEGGDTQYF TRBJ2-3 TRBV7-9
CASTGGRQPQHF TRBJ1-5 TRBV19
CASSYFGASETTRPDTQYF TRBJ2-3 TRBV5-1
CASSKGQTDEQYF TRBJ2-7 TRBV21-1
CASSSPPGLVDNEQFF TRBJ2-1 TRBV5-1
CASSPLSGGASYNEQFF TRBJ2-1 TRBV18
CASSGTGANTGELFF TRBJ2-2 TRBV2
CASSIGGDYQPQHF TRBJ1-5 TRBV19
CASSLGRAGYGYTF TRBJ1-2 TRBV7-2
CSVEPGNYGYTF TRBJ1-2 TRBV29-1
CASSEAGQAWGLKTSGANVLTF TRBJ2-6 TRBV6-1
CASSVLDNPYYNEQFF TRBJ2-1 TRBV9
CASSKQGSPLHF TRBJ1-6 TRBV7-8
CASSMPPPEGNQPQHF TRBJ1-5 TRBV19
CASSDDWDTEQFF TRBJ2-1 TRBV5-1
CASSLGLAGDNEQFF TRBJ2-1 TRBV7-3
CASTPEGYTEAFF TRBJ1-1 TRBV25-1
CASSATERPYNEQFF TRBJ2-1 TRBV7-9
CASSFQGSGANVLTF TRBJ2-6 TRBV7-2
CASSLGGGFYAGYTF TRBJ1-2 TRBV7-9
CASRGQDFMNTEAFF TRBJ1-1 TRBV19
CASSDLFGTGLYEQYF TRBJ2-7 TRBV6-4
CAWSGGTYGQQYF TRBJ2-7 TRBV30
CASSPQGIDTQYF TRBJ2-3 TRBV5-4
CASSPTGVQETQYF TRBJ2-5 TRBV11-2
CAISEGQGANSPLHF TRBJ1-6 TRBV10-3
CASWRQGITGELFF TRBJ2-2 TRBV27
CASSPQGAGGELFF TRBJ2-2 TRBV7-6
CASSSGQGGNQETQYF TRBJ2-5 TRBV7-2
CASSFGLGIGNTIYF TRBJ1-3 TRBV9
CASSLGETQYF TRBJ2-5 TRBV4-1
CASSPTVGQYYEQYF TRBJ2-7 TRBV7-6